The clone carrying this TCR beta chain was detected only a few times. Its antigen is undetermined. The V segment lost 5 bases and the J segment 4 bases; nucleotides outside the gene matches: 2. The CDR3 has 16 residues. The V gene's germline CDR1 is WSHSY and CDR2 SAAADI. Sequencing libraries for TCR beta were prepared with iRepertoire HTBI primers and Arm-PCR of CDR3 regions. TCRdb fed the multiplex PCR reads into MiXCR, producing one record per CDR3 protein. The sample has some 600,000 distinct CDR3 sequences, about 16% seen once; the top ten hold around 12%. Time point here: newly diagnosed GD, antithyroid drugs for less than 3 months. From RNA extracted from PBMCs, the TCR library was made. The data stem from a study of regulatory T cells in long-lasting Graves disease. General study results and limits: There were preferences for TRBV28, TRBJ1-2 and TRBJ2-5 in persistent disease. Accuracy may have been reduced by the small sample size.

The sample was also linked to a second study, of T cells in Graves' hyperthyroidism and ophthalmopathy. In that study: Patients were aged 18 to 65, had disease duration under 2 months, and had newly diagnosed hyperthyroidism. Researchers ran a first-round RT-PCR on the TCR CDR3 using the HTBI primer set.

The TCR originated in a young man with Graves disease. The chain is built from TRBV10-2 and TRBJ2-2, with 15 bases aligning to TRBD2. Sequencing used peripheral blood mononuclear cells (PBMCs), obtained at new diagnosis, from a patient treated with antithyroid drugs. CDR3 region: CASSWTSGRATGELFF. The CDR3 coding sequence is TGCGCCAGCAGTTGGACTAGCGGGAGGGCCACCGGGGAGCTGTTTTTT.